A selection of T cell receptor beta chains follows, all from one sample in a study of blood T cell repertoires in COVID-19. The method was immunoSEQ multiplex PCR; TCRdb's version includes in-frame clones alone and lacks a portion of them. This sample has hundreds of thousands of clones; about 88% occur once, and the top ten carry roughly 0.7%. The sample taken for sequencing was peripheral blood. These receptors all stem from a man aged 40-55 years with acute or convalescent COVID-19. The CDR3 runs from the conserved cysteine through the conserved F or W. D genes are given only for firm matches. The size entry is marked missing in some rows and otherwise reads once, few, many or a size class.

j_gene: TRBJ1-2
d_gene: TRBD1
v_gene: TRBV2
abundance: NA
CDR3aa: CASTGQGVNGYTF
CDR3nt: TGTGCCAGCACGGGACAGGGGGTAAATGGCTACACCTTC

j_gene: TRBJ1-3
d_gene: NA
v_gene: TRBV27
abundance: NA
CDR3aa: CASSLNRDHSGNTIYF
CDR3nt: TGTGCCAGCAGTTTAAACAGGGATCACTCTGGAAACACCATATATTTT

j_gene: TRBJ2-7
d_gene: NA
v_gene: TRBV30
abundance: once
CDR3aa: CAWGQTFGEQYF
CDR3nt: TGTGCCTGGGGTCAAACCTTCGGGGAGCAGTACTTC

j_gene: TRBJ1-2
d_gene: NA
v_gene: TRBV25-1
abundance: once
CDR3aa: CASIEGGRNYGYTF
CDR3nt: TGTGCCAGCATCGAGGGAGGGAGAAACTATGGCTACACCTTC

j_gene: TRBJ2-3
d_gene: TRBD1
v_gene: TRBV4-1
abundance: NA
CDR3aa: CASSQEDRGGTDTQYF
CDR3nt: TGCGCCAGCAGCCAAGAGGACAGGGGTGGGACAGATACGCAGTATTTT

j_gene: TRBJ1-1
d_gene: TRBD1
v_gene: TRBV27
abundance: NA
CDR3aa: CASSRDRANTEAFF
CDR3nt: TGTGCCAGCAGCCGGGACAGGGCGAACACTGAAGCTTTCTTT

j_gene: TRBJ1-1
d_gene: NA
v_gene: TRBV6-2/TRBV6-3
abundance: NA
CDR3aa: CASSFLTEAFF
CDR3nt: TGTGCCAGCAGTTTCCTGACTGAAGCTTTCTTT

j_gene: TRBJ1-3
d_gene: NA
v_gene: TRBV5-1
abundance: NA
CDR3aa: CASSIDWSSGNTIYF
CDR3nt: TGCGCCAGCAGCATTGACTGGAGCTCTGGAAACACCATATATTTT

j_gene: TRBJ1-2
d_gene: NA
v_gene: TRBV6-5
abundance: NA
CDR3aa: CASSYSRLRVGYGYTF
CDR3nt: TGTGCCAGCAGTTACTCGAGGCTGCGGGTTGGCTATGGCTACACCTTC

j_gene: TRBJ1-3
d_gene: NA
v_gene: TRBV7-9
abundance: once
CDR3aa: CASSFSGASGNTIYF
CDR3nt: TGTGCCAGCAGCTTTAGCGGTGCCTCTGGAAACACCATATATTTT

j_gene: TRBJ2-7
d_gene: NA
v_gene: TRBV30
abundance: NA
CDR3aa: CAWRGQPYEQYF
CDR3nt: TGTGCCTGGAGGGGACAACCCTACGAGCAGTACTTC

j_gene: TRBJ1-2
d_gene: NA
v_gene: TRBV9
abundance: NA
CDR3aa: CASSAGVGTNYGYTF
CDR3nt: TGTGCCAGCAGCGCGGGGGTCGGAACTAACTATGGCTACACCTTC

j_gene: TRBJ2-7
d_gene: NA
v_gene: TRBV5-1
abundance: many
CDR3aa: CASSFLYEQYF
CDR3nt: TGCGCCAGCAGTTTCCTCTACGAGCAGTACTTC

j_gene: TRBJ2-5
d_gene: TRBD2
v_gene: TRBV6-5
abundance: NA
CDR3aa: CASSTSGEAETQYF
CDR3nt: TGTGCCAGCAGTACTAGCGGGGAGGCGGAGACCCAGTACTTC

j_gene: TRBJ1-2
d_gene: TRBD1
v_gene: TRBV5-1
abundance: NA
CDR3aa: CASSLTLRGRGTYGYTF
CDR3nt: TGCGCCAGCAGCTTGACTCTCAGGGGGCGCGGAACGTATGGCTACACCTTC

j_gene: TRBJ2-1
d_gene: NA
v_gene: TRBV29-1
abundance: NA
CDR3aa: CSVVRAGLNEQFF
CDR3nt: TGCAGCGTTGTAAGGGCGGGGTTAAATGAGCAGTTCTTC

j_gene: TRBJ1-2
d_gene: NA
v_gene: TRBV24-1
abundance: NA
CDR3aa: CATSRGRAYGYTF
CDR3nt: TGTGCCACCAGTCGGGGGAGAGCCTATGGCTACACCTTC

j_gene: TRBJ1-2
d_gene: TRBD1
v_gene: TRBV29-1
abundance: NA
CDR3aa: CSGFIRGRGIDYGYTF
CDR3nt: TGCAGCGGCTTTATCAGGGGGCGCGGGATCGACTATGGCTACACCTTC

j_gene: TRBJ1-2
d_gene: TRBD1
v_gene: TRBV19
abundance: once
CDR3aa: CASSEDFKRTGNYGYTF
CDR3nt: TGTGCCAGTAGCGAAGACTTCAAAAGGACAGGAAACTATGGCTACACCTTC

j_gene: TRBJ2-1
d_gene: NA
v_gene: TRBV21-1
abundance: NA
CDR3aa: CASSKPQDNEQFF
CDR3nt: TGTGCCAGCAGCAAACCACAGGACAATGAGCAGTTCTTC

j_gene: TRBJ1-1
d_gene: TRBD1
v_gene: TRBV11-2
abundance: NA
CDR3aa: CASSFQGRGTEAFF
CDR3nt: TGTGCCAGCAGCTTCCAGGGCAGGGGGACTGAAGCTTTCTTT

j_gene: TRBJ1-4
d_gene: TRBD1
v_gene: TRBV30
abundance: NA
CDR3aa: CAWSTPGQGDEKLFF
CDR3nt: TGTGCCTGGAGTACTCCGGGACAGGGGGACGAAAAACTGTTTTTT

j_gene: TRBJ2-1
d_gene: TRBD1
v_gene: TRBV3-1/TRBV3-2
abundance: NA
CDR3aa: CASSQGDRGSYNEQFF
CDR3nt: TGTGCCAGCAGCCAAGGCGACAGGGGAAGTTACAATGAGCAGTTCTTC

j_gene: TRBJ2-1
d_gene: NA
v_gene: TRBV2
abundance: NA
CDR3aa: CASSDGLGVNEQFF
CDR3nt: TGTGCCAGCAGTGACGGGCTCGGGGTCAATGAGCAGTTCTTC

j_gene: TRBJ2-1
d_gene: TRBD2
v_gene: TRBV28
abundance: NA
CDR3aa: CASSPGLAGLKEQFF
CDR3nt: TGTGCCAGCAGTCCCGGACTAGCGGGATTAAAAGAGCAGTTCTTC

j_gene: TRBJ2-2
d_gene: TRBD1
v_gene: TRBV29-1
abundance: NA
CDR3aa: CSVAHTGDTGELFF
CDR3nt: TGCAGCGTTGCCCATACAGGGGACACCGGGGAGCTGTTTTTT

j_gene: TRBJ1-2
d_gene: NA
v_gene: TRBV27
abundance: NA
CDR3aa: CASRDFAETNYGYTF
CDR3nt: TGTGCCAGCAGAGACTTTGCGGAAACTAACTATGGCTACACCTTC

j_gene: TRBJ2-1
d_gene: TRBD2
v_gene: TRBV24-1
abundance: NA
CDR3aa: CATSDLGTSGRGHEQFF
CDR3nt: TGTGCCACCAGTGATTTGGGGACTAGCGGGAGGGGTCATGAGCAGTTCTTC

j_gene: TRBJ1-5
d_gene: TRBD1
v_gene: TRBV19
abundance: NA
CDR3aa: CASKDIQGNYQPQHF
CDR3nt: TGTGCCAGTAAAGATATACAGGGGAATTATCAGCCCCAGCATTTT

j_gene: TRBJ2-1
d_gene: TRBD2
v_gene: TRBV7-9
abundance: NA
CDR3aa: CASTIPGLGDNEQFF
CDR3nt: TGTGCCAGCACCATCCCAGGACTAGGGGACAATGAGCAGTTCTTC

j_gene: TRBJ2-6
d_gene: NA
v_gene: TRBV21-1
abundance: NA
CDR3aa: CASSKESERPPEGGANVLTF
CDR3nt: TGTGCCAGCAGCAAAGAGTCGGAAAGGCCCCCTGAGGGTGGGGCCAACGTCCTGACTTTC

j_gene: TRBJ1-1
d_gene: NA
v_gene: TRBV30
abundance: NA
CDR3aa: CAWTRTENTEAFF
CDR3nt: TGTGCCTGGACCCGAACAGAGAACACTGAAGCTTTCTTT

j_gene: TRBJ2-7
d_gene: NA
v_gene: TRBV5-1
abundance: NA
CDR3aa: CASSLGLLSYEQYF
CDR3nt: TGCGCCAGCAGCTTGGGACTTCTCTCCTACGAGCAGTACTTC

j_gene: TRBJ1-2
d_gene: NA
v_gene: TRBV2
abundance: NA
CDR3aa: CASSEVGHYYGYTF
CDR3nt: TGTGCCAGCAGTGAGGTCGGACATTACTATGGCTACACCTTC

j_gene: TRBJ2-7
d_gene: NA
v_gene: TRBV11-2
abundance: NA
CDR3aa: CASSFWLEVYEQYF
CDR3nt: TGTGCCAGCAGCTTCTGGCTAGAGGTCTACGAGCAGTACTTC

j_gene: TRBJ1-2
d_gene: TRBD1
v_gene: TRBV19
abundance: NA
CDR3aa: CASNALTTGIFGYTF
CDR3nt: TGTGCCAGTAACGCCCTCACGACAGGGATTTTTGGCTACACCTTC

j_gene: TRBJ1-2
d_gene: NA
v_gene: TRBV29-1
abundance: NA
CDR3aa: CSVDRSGGYTF
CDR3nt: TGCAGCGTTGACCGGTCGGGGGGCTACACCTTC

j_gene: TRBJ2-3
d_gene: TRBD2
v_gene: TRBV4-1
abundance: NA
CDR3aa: CASSHTSGGAADTQYF
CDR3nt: TGCGCCAGCAGCCATACTAGCGGGGGGGCCGCAGATACGCAGTATTTT

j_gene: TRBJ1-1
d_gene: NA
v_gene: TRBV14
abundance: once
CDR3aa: CASSRQGNTEAFF
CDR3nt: TGTGCCAGCAGCCGGCAGGGTAACACTGAAGCTTTCTTT

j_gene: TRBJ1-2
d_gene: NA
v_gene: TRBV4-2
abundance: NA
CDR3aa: CASSQDPGVGTGGYTF
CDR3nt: TGTGCCAGCAGCCAAGATCCGGGGGTGGGCACGGGTGGCTACACCTTC

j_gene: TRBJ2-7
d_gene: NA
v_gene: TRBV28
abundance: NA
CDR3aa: CASSPEKTGRSYEQYF
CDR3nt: TGTGCCAGCAGCCCTGAAAAGACAGGAAGGTCCTACGAGCAGTACTTC

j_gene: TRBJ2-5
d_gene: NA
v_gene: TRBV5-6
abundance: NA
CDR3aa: CASSGIPGLAGHQETQYF
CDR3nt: TGTGCCAGCAGCGGAATTCCGGGACTGGCGGGCCACCAAGAGACCCAGTACTTC

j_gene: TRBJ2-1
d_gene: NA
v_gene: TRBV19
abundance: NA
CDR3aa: CASTVGGRLNEQFF
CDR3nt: TGTGCCAGTACGGTGGGGGGGCGGTTGAATGAGCAGTTCTTC

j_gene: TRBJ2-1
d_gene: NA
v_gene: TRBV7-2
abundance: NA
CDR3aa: CASSLRGEREQFF
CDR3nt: TGTGCCAGCAGCTTGCGGGGAGAGCGGGAGCAGTTCTTC

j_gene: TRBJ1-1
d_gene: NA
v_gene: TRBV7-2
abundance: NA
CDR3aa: CASSPPLTGSEAFF
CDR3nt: TGTGCCAGCAGCCCCCCGTTGACAGGCTCTGAAGCTTTCTTT

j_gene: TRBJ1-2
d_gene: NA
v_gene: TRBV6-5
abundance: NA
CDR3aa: CASSNRDIVSGGYTF
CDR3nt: TGTGCCAGCTCCAACCGGGACATAGTCTCTGGAGGCTACACCTTC

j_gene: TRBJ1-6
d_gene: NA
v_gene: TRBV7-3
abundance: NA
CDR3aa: CASSLDRTQGNF
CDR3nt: TGTGCCAGCAGCCTTGACAGGACCCAGGGGAACTTT

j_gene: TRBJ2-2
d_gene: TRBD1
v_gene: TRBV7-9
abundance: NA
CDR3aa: CASGGQGGTGELFF
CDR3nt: TGTGCCAGCGGGGGACAGGGGGGTACCGGGGAGCTGTTTTTT

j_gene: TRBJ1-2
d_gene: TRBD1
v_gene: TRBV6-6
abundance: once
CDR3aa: CASSYAGGGYGYTF
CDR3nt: TGTGCCAGCAGTTACGCAGGGGGCGGGTATGGCTACACCTTC

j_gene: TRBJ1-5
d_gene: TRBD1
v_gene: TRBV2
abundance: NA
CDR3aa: CASSARTGLSQPQHF
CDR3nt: TGTGCCAGCAGTGCCCGGACAGGGCTAAGTCAGCCCCAGCATTTT

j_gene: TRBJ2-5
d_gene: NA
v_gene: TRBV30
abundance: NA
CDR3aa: CAWSRGETQYF
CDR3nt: TGTGCCTGGAGTAGGGGAGAGACCCAGTACTTC

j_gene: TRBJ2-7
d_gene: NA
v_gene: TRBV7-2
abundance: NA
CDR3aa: CASSLGPTLGSSYEQYF
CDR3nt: TGTGCCAGCAGCTTAGGGCCTACACTGGGCAGCTCCTACGAGCAGTACTTC

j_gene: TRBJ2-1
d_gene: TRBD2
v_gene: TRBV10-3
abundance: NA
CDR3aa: CAISPTSGRGEQFF
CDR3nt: TGTGCCATCTCTCCGACTAGCGGGAGAGGAGAGCAGTTCTTC

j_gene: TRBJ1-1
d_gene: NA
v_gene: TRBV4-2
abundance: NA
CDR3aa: CASSQDQGTEAFF
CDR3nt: TGTGCCAGCAGCCAAGATCAGGGCACTGAAGCTTTCTTT

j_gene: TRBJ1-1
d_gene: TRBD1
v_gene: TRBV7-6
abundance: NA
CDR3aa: CASSLNFRGLVNTEAFF
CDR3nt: TGTGCCAGCAGCTTGAACTTCAGGGGGCTGGTAAACACTGAAGCTTTCTTT

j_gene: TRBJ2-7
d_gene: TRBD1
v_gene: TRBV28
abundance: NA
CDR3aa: CASGAPGQGAYEQYF
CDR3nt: TGTGCCAGCGGAGCCCCGGGACAGGGGGCCTACGAGCAGTACTTC